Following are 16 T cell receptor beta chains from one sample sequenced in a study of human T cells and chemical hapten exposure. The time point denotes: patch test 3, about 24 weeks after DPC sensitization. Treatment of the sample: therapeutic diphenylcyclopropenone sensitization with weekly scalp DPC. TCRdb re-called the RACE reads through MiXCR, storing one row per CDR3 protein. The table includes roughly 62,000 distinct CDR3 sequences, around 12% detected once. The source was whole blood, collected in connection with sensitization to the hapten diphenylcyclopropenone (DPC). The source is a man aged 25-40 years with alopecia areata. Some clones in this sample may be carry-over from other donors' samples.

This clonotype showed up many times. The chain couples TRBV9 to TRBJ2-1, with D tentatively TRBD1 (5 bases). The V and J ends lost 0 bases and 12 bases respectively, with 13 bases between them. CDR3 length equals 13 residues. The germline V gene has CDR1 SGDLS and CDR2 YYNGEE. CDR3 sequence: CASSVEDDSPQFF. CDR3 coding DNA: TGTGCCAGCAGCGTAGAAGACGACAGCCCGCAGTTCTTC.

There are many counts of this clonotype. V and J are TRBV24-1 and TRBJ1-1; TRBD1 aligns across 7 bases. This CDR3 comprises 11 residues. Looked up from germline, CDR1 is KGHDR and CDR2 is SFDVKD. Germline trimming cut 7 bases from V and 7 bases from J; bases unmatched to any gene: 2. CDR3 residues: CATSRDSEAFF. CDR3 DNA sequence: TGTGCCACCAGCCGGGACAGTGAAGCTTTCTTT.

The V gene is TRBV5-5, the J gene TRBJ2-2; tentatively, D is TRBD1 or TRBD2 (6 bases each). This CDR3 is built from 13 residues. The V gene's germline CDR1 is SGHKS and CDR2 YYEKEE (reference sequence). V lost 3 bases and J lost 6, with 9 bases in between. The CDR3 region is CASSYREAGELFF. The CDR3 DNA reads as TGTGCCAGCAGCTACAGGGAGGCCGGGGAGCTGTTTTTT. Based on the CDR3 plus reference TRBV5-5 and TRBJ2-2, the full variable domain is DAGVTQSPTHLIKTRGQQVTLRCSPISGHKSVSWYQQVLGQGPQFIFQYYEKEERGRGNFPDRFSARQFPNYSSELNVNALLLGDSALYLCASSYREAGELFFGEGSRLTVL.

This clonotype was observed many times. CDR3 amino acids: CASSLNVGDTGELFF. CDR3 DNA sequence: TGTGCCAGCAGCTTAAATGTCGGGGACACCGGGGAGCTGTTTTTT. V gene TRBV7-3 combines with J gene TRBJ2-2; tentative D call: TRBD2 (5 bases). V was cut by 1 base and J by 3 bases, with 9 bases left in between. The CDR3 sequence is 15 residues long. The germline CDR1 and CDR2 sequences are SGHTA and FQGTGA.

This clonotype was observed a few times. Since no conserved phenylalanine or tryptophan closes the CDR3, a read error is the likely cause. Here the CDR3 reads CASSRRLANEQFS. CDR3 DNA sequence: TGCGCCAGCAGCCGAAGACTAGCCAATGAGCAGTTCTCC. V usage is TRBV4-1 and J usage is TRBJ2-1; TRBD2 matches 7 bases. The V gene end was trimmed by 4 bases and the J gene end by 6 bases; junction bases not matched to a gene: 3. Per the germline V gene, CDR1 is MGHRA and CDR2 is YSYEKL. The CDR3 is made up of 13 amino acids.

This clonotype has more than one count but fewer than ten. CDR3 amino acids: CASSSIGGGQGPQYF. In DNA, the CDR3 is TGTGCCAGCAGTTCAATCGGAGGGGGCCAGGGCCCCCAGTACTTC. This rearrangement joins TRBV7-6 to TRBJ2-5; D possibly corresponds to TRBD1 (7 bases). The V end lost 6 bases, the J end lost 9 bases, and 23 bases lay between the germline ends. The CDR3 has 15 amino acids. In germline, CDR1 is SGHVS, CDR2 FNYEAQ.

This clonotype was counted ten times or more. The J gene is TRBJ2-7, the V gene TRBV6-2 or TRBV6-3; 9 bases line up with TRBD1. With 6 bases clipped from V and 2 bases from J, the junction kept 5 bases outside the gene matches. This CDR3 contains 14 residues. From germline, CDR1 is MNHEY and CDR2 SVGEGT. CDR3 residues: CASRRTGATYEQYF. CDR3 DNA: TGTGCCAGCAGACGGACAGGGGCTACCTACGAGCAGTACTTC.

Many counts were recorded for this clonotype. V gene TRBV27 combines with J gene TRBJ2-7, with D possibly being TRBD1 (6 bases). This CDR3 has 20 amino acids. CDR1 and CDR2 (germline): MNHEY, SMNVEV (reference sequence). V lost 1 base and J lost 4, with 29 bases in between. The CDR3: CASSLYSITLALGQWYEQYF. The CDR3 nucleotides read TGTGCCAGCAGTTTATATTCTATTACACTGGCCCTCGGACAGTGGTACGAGCAGTACTTC.

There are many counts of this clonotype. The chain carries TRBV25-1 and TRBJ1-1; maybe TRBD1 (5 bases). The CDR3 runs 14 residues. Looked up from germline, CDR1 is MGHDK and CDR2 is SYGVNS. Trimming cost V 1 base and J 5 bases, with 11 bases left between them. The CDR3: CASSEFRQTTEAFF. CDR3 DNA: TGTGCCAGCAGTGAATTTAGACAGACAACTGAAGCTTTCTTT.

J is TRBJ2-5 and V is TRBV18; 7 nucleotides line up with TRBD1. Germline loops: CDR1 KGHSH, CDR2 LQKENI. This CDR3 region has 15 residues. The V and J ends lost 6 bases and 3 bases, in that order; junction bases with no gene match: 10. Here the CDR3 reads CASSRQGFTKETQYF. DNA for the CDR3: TGTGCCAGCTCTCGACAGGGCTTTACTAAAGAGACCCAGTACTTC.

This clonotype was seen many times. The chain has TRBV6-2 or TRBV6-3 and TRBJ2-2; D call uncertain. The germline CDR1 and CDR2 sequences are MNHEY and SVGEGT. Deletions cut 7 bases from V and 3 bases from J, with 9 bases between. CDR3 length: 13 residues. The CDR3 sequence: CASKRTYTGELFF. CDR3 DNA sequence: TGTGCCAGCAAGAGGACCTACACCGGGGAGCTGTTTTTT.

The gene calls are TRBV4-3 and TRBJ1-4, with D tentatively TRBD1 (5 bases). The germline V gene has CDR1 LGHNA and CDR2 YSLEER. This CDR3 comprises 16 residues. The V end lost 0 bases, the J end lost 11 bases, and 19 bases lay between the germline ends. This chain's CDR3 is CASSQEQGSPVGKLFF. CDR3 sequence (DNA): TGCGCCAGCAGCCAAGAGCAGGGCAGTCCGGTCGGCAAACTGTTTTTT.

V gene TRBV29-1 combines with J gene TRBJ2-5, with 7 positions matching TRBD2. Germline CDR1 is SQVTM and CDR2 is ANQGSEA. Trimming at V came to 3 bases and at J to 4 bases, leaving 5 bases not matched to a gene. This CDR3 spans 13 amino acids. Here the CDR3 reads CSVERGKRETQYF. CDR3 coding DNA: TGCAGCGTTGAGCGGGGGAAGAGAGAGACCCAGTACTTC. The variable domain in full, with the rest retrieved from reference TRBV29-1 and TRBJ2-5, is SAVISQKPSRDICQRGTSLTIQCQVDSQVTMMFWYRQQPGQSLTLIATANQGSEATYESGFVIDKFPISRPNLTFSTLTVSNMSPEDSSIYLCSVERGKRETQYFGPGTRLLVL.

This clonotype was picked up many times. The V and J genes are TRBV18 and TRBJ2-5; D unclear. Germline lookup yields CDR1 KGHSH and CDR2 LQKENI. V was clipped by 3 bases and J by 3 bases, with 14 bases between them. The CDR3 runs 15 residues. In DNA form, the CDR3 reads TGTGCCAGCTCACCGGGCTGGGCCAATGAAGAGACCCAGTACTTC. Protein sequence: CASSPGWANEETQYF.

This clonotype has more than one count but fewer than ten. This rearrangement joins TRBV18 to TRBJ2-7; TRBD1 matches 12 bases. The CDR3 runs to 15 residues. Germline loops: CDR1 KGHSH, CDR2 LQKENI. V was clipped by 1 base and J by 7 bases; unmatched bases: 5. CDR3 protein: CASSPQGQGANEQYF. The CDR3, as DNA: TGTGCCAGCTCACCACAGGGACAGGGGGCAAATGAGCAGTACTTC.

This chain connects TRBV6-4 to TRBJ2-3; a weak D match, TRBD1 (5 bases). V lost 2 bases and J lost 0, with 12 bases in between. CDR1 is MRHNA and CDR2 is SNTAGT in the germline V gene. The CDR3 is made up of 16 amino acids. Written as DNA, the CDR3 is TGTGCCAGCAGTGACGGGGCAGCCTCTAGCACAGATACGCAGTATTTT. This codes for CASSDGAASSTDTQYF.